This TCR beta chain appears in the sequencing data of a study of T cells after yellow fever vaccination. 5'RACE template switching produced TCR cDNA carrying a universal primer site and UMIs. TCRdb itself ran the 5' RACE reads through MiXCR, one entry per CDR3 protein. The table shows approximately 58,000 distinct CDR3 sequences, with 4.5% to 6% occurring only once. The CDR3 extends over 13 amino acids. Germline V gene sequence: CDR1 SGHAT, CDR2 FQNNGV. Trimming left V 1 base short and J 4 bases short, with 7 bases between. This clonotype has a handful of counts. This clonotype was obtained from a man aged 18 to 29 who received the YFV17D yellow fever vaccine. This chain links TRBV11-2 with TRBJ1-1, with D perhaps TRBD1 (5 bases). Sequencing was performed on PBMCs, either bulk or a sorted T-cell subset (CD4+, CD8+, memory, or dextramer-sorted; not recorded which), taken on the day of the yellow fever booster vaccination. The CDR3 nucleotides read TGTGCCAGCAGCTTAGGGGACTTCACTGAAGCTTTCTTT. This gives the protein CASSLGDFTEAFF.